This T cell receptor (beta chain) appears in the sequencing data of a study of shared clonotypes between healthy human individuals. Points from the study as a whole: Some naive CD4 clonotypes, roughly 4.8%, turned up in common across several donors.

Comments on this clone: Antigen specificity is unknown.

Here immunoSEQ multiplex PCR was the method, and the copy in TCRdb shows in-frame clones only, minus some. The sample holds approximately 2.5 million clones, 93% seen once. A CD45RA-negative memory subset and a CD45RA+ naive subset were separated from the CD4+ cells. The CDR3 has 13 amino acids. Trimming pared 3 bases from V and 4 bases from J, leaving 8 bases between. In germline, CDR1 is SGHNT, CDR2 YYREEE (reference sequence). The rearrangement joins TRBV5-4 to TRBJ1-3; D is possibly TRBD1 (5 bases). Sequencing used naive CD4+ T cells from PBMCs. Sample subset: CD45RA+ positively selected. The TCR was taken from a young man in good health. Some clones in this sample may be carry-over from other donors' samples. CDR3 DNA sequence: TGTGCCAGCAGCTCCTGGGGGGGAAACACCATATATTTT. It specifies CASSSWGGNTIYF.